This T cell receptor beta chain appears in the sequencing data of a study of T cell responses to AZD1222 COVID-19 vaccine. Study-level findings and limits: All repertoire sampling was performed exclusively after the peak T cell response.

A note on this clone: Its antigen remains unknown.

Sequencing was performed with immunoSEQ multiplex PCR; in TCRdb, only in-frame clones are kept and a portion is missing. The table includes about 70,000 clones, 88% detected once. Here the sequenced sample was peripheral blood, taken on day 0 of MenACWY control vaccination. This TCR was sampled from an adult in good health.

The CDR3 region is CASKRGTTDTQYF. Written as DNA, the CDR3 is TGTGCCAGCAAGAGGGGTACCACAGATACGCAGTATTTT. The chain carries TRBV2 and TRBJ2-3, with D tentatively TRBD1 or TRBD2 (5 bases each). Looked up from germline, CDR1 is SNHLY and CDR2 is FYNNEI. V lost 7 bases to trimming and J lost 2 bases, with 10 bases between them. The CDR3 is made up of 13 amino acids.